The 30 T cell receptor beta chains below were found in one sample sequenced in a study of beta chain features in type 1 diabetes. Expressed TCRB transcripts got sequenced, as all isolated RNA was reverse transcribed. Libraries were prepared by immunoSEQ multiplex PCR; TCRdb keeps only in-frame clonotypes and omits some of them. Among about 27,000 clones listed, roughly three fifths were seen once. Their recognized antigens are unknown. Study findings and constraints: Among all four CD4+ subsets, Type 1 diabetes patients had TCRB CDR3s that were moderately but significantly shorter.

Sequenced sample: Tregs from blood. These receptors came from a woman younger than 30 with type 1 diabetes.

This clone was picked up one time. The CDR3 region is CASSSRTSGRRINYEQYF. Written as DNA, the CDR3 is TGTGCCAGCAGCTCACGGACTAGCGGGAGACGGATCAACTACGAGCAGTACTTC. The chain employs TRBV7-2 and TRBJ2-7; 13 bases map to TRBD2. There are 18 residues in the CDR3. The V segment lost 4 bases and the J segment 3 bases; nucleotides outside the gene matches: 12. CDR1 and CDR2 from the germline V gene are SGHTA and FQGNSA.

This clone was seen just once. The CDR3 bases are TGTGCCAGCAGCGCGACAGGTCCCTACGAGCAGTACTTC. Translating gives CASSATGPYEQYF. The chain combines TRBV7-9 with TRBJ2-7; D is possibly TRBD1 (6 bases). Germline CDR1 SEHNR, CDR2 FQNEAQ (reference sequence). The CDR3 contains 13 residues. The V and J ends lost 5 bases and 2 bases respectively, with 10 bases between them. Using reference TRBV7-9 and TRBJ2-7 for the parts outside the CDR3, the full variable domain is DTGVSQNPRHKITKRGQNVTFRCDPISEHNRLYWYRQTLGQGPEFLTYFQNEAQLEKSRLLSDRFSAERPKGSFSTLEIQRTEQGDSAMYLCASSATGPYEQYFGPGTRLTVT.

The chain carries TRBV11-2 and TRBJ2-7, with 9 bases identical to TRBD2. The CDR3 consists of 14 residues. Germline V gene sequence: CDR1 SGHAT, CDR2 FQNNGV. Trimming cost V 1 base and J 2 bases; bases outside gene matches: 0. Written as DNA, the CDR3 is TGTGCCAGCAGCTTAGGACTAGCGGCCTACGAGCAGTACGTC. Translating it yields CASSLGLAAYEQYV.

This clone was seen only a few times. The CDR3 here is CASSLWGSGNNEQFF. CDR3 nucleotides: TGTGCCAGCAGCCTCTGGGGCTCTGGTAACAATGAGCAGTTCTTC. V gene TRBV7-2 combines with J gene TRBJ2-1; D is perhaps TRBD1 (5 bases). The CDR3 totals 15 residues. The ends were cut back, 5 bases at V and 5 bases at J, with 16 bases in the middle. Germline V CDR1 and CDR2: SGHTA, FQGNSA. Full variable domain (outside the CDR3, taken from reference TRBV7-2 and TRBJ2-1): GAGVSQSPSNKVTEKGKDVELRCDPISGHTALYWYRQSLGQGLEFLIYFQGNSAPDKSGLPSDRFSAERTGGSVSTLTIQRTQQEDSAVYLCASSLWGSGNNEQFFGPGTRLTVL.

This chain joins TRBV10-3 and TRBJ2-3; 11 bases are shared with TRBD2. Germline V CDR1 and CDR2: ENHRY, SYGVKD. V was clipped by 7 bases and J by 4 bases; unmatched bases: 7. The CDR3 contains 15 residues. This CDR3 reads CAIMGTSGRADTQYF. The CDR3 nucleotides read TGTGCCATCATGGGGACTAGCGGACGGGCAGATACGCAGTATTTT.

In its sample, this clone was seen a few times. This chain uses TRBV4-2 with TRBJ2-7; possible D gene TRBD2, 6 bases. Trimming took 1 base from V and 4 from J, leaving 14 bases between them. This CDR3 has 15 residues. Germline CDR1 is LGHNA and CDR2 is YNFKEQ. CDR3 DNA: TGTGCCAGCAGCCAAGCGGGGGATACTTTTTACGAGCAGTACTTC. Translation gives CASSQAGDTFYEQYF.

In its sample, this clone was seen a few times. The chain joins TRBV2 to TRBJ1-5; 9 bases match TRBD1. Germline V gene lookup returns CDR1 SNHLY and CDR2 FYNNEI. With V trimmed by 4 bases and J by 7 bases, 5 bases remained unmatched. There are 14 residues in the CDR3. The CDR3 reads CASSGTGVWQPQHF. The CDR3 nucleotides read TGTGCCAGCAGTGGGACAGGGGTCTGGCAGCCCCAGCATTTT. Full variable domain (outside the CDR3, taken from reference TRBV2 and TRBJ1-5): EPEVTQTPSHQVTQMGQEVILRCVPISNHLYFYWYRQILGQKVEFLVSFYNNEISEKSEIFDDQFSVERPDGSNFTLKIRSTKLEDSAMYFCASSGTGVWQPQHFGDGTRLSIL.

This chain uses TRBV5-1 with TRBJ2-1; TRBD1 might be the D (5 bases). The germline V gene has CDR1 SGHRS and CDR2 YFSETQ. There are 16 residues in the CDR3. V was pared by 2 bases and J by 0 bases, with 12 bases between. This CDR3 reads CASSFAGQSSYNEQFF. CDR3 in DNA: TGCGCCAGCAGCTTTGCCGGACAAAGCTCCTACAATGAGCAGTTCTTC.

The CDR3, as DNA: TGTGCCAGCAGCTTAAAGCGGGACCTCACCGGGGAGCTGTTTTTT. Protein sequence: CASSLKRDLTGELFF. The J gene is TRBJ2-2, the V gene TRBV7-8; TRBD2 agrees at 7 bases. After removal of 2 bases from V and 4 bases from J, the junction contained 4 bases not matched to a gene. Germline assignment: CDR1 SGHVS and CDR2 FQNEAQ. The CDR3 length is 15 residues.

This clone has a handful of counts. CDR3: CASYASGFINEQFF. The CDR3 bases are TGTGCCAGTTACGCTAGCGGGTTTATCAATGAGCAGTTCTTC. The chain is built from TRBV27 and TRBJ2-1; TRBD2 matches at 8 bases. CDR3 length: 14 residues. V gave up 9 bases and J gave up 6 bases; unmatched junction bases: 10. CDR1 MNHEY and CDR2 SMNVEV come from the germline V gene (reference sequence).

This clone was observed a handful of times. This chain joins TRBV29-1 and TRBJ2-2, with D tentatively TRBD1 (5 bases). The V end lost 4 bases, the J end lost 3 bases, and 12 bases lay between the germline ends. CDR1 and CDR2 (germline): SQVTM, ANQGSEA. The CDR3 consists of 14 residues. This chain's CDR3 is CSVGPGPHTGELFF. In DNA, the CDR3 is TGCAGCGTTGGCCCAGGGCCACACACCGGGGAGCTGTTTTTT.

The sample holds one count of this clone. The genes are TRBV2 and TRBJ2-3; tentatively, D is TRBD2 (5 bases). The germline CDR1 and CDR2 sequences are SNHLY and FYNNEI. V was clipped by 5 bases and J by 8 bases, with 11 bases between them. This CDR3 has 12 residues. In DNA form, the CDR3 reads TGTGCCAGCAGTTTGGAAGGAGGTACGCAGTATTTT. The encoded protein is CASSLEGGTQYF.

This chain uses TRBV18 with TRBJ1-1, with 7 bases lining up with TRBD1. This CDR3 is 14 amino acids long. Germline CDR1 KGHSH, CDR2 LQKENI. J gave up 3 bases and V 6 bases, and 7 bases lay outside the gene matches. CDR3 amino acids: CASSTGFVYTEAFF. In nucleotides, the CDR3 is TGTGCCAGCTCGACAGGGTTCGTTTACACTGAAGCTTTCTTT. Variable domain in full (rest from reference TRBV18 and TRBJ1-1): NAGVMQNPRHLVRRRGQEARLRCSPMKGHSHVYWYRQLPEEGLKFMVYLQKENIIDESGMPKERFSAEFPKEGPSILRIQQVVRGDSAAYFCASSTGFVYTEAFFGQGTRLTVV.

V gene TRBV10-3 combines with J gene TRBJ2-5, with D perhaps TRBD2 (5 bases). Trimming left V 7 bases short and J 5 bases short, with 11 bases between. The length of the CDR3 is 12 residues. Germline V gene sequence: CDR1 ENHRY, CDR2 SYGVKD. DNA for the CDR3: TGTGCCATCAAAGGAAGGGAGGAGACCCAGTACTTC. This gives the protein CAIKGREETQYF.

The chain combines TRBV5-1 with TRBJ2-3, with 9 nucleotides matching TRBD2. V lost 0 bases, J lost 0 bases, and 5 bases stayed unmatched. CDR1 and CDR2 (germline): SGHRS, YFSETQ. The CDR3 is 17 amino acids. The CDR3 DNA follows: TGCGCCAGCAGCTTGGGCTCTAGCGGGACCAGCACAGATACGCAGTATTTT. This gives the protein CASSLGSSGTSTDTQYF.

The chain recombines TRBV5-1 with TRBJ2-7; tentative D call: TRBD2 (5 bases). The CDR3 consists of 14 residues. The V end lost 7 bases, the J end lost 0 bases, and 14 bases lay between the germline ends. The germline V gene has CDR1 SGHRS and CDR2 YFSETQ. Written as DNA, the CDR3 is TGCGCCAGCGGTCAAGGCGGGTCCTCCTACGAGCAGTACTTC. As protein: CASGQGGSSYEQYF.

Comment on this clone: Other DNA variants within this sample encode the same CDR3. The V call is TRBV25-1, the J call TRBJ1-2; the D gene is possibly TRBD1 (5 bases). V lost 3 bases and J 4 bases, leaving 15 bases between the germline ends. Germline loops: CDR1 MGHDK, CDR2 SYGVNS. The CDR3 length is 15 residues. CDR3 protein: CASSEERGLTYGYTF. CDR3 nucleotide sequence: TGTGCCAGCAGTGAGGAAAGGGGTCTGACCTATGGCTACACCTTC.

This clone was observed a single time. CDR3 DNA sequence: TGCGCCAGCAGCTTGGGCACAGCCTTTAACACTGAAGCTTTCTTT. The encoded protein is CASSLGTAFNTEAFF. The chain carries TRBV5-1 and TRBJ1-1; D not certain. Germline assignment: CDR1 SGHRS and CDR2 YFSETQ. V lost 0 bases and J lost 2, with 11 bases in between. The CDR3 length is 15 residues.

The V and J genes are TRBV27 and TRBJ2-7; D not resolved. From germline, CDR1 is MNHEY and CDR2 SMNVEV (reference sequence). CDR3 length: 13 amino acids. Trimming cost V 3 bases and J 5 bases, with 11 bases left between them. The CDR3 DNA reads TGTGCCAGCAGTTTCAGAAGTTTGGACGAGCAGTACTTC. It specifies CASSFRSLDEQYF.

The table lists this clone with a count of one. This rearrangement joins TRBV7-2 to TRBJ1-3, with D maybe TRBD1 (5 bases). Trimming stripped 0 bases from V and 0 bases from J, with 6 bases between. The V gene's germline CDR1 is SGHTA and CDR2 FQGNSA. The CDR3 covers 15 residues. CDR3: CASSLADSSGNTIYF. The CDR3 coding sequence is TGTGCCAGCAGCTTAGCTGACAGCTCTGGAAACACCATATATTTT.

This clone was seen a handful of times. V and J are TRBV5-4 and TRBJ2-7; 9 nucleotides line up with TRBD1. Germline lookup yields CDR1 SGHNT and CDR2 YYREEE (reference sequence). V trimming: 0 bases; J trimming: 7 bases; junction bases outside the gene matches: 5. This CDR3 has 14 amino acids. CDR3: CASSLGAGTGEQYV. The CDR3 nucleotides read TGTGCCAGCAGCTTGGGGGCCGGGACAGGGGAGCAGTACGTC.

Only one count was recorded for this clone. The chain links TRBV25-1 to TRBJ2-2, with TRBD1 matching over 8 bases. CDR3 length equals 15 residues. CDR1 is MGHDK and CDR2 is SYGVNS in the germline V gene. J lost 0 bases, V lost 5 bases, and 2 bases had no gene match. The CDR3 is CASSKQGANTGELFF. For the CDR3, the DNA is TGTGCCAGCAGTAAACAGGGGGCGAACACCGGGGAGCTGTTTTTT.

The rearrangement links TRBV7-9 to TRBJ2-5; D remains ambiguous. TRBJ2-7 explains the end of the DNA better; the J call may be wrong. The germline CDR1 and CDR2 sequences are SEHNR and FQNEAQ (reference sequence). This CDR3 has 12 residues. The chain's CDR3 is CASSLVAYEQYF. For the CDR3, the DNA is TGTGCCAGCAGCTTAGTCGCGTACGAGCAGTACTTC.

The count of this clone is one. As DNA, the CDR3 is TGTGCCAGCAGTTTGGCGGGTACTCCCGGGACCCAGTACTTC. Residues: CASSLAGTPGTQYF. V gene TRBV27 combines with J gene TRBJ2-5, with D possibly being TRBD2 (5 bases). The CDR3 has 14 residues. CDR1 and CDR2 (germline): MNHEY, SMNVEV (reference sequence). The V gene lost 3 bases and the J gene lost 7 bases, with 15 bases spanning the gap.

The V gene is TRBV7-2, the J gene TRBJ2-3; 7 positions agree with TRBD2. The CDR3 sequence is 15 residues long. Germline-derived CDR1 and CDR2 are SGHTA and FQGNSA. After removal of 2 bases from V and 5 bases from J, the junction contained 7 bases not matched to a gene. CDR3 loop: CASSLSFAGEDTQYF. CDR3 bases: TGTGCCAGCAGCTTATCCTTTGCGGGAGAAGATACGCAGTATTTT.

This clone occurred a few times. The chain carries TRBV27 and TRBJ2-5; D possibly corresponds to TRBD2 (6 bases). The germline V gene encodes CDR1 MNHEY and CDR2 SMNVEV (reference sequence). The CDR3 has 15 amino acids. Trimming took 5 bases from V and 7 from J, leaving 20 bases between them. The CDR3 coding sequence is TGTGCCAGCAGTGCTTCCCCCGGGACTGTGGGGACCCAGTACTTC. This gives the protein CASSASPGTVGTQYF.

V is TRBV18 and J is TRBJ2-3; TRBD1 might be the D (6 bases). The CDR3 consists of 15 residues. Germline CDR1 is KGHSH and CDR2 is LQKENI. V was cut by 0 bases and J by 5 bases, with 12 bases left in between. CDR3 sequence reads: CASSPPLQGQDTQYF. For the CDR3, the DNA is TGTGCCAGCTCACCACCGTTGCAGGGGCAAGATACGCAGTATTTT.

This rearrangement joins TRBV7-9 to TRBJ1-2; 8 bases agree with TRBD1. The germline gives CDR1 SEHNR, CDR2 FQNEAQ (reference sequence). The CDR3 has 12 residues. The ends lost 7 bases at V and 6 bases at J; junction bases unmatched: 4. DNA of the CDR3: TGTGCCAGCACCGGACAGGGCGATGGCTACACCTTC. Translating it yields CASTGQGDGYTF.

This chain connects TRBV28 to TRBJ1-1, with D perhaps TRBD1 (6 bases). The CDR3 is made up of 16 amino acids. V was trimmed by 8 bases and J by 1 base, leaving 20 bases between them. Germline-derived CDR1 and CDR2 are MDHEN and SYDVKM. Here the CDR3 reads CASGDMGGRWNTEAFF. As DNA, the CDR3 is TGTGCCAGCGGTGATATGGGGGGGCGATGGAACACTGAAGCTTTCTTT.

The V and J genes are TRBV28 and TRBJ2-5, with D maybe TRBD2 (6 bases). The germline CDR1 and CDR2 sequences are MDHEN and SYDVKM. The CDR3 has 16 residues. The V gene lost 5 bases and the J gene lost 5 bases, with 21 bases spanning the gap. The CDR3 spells CASSPGLGSAGETQYF. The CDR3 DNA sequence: TGTGCCAGCAGTCCCGGGCTGGGCAGCGCGGGGGAGACCCAGTACTTC.